This T cell receptor (beta chain) was sequenced in a study of T-cell reconstitution after alpha-beta-depleted transplantation in children. Per the germline V gene, CDR1 is SGHTA and CDR2 is FQGNSA. Between the trimmed V and J ends, which lost 5 bases and 3 bases, there was a span of 2 bases. This CDR3 contains 11 residues. This clonotype was seen at least ten times. A library of TCRbeta sequences, prepared with unique molecular identifiers, was generated. Each CDR3 protein gets one entry after TCRdb re-called the PCR reads with MiXCR. The profile shows roughly 610,000 distinct CDR3 sequences, roughly a tenth of them singletons.

The receptor was derived from a human donor who donated a stem cell graft to a child with acute myeloid leukemia. Source: PBMCs from the stem cell graft donor, taken from the stem cell graft. This chain uses TRBV7-2 with TRBJ2-1; D gene ambiguous. CDR3 sequence reads: CASSHYNEQFF. The CDR3 DNA sequence: TGTGCCAGCAGCCACTACAATGAGCAGTTCTTC.